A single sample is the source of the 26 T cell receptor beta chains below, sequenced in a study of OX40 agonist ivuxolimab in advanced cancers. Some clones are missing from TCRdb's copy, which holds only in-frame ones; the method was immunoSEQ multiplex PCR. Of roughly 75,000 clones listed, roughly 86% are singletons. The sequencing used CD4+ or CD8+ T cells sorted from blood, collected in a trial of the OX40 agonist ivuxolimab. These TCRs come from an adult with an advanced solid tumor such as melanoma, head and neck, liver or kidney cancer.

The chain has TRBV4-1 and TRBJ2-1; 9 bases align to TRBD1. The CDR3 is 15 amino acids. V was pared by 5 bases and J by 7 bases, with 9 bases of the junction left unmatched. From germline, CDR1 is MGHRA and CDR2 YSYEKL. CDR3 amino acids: CASSKAGTGLNEQFF. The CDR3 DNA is TGCGCCAGCAGCAAAGCCGGGACAGGGTTGAATGAGCAGTTCTTC.

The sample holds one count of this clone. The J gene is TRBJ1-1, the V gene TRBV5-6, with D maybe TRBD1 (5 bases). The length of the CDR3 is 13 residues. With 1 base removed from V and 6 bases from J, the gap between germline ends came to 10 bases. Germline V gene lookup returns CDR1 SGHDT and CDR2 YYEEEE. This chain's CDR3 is CASSLPGTPEAFF. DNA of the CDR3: TGTGCCAGCAGCTTGCCCGGGACGCCTGAAGCTTTCTTT.

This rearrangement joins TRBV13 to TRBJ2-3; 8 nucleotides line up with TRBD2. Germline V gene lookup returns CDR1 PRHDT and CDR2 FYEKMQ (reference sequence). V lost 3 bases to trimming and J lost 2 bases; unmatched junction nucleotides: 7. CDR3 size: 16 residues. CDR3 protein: CASSLTRLAITDTQYF. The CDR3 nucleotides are TGTGCCAGCAGCTTGACCCGACTAGCGATCACAGATACGCAGTATTTT.

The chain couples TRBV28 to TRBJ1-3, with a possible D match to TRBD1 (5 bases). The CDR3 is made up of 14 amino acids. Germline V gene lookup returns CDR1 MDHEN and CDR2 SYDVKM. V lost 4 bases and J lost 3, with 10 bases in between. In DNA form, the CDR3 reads TGTGCCAGCAGTTCCGGGGGGTATGGAAACACCATATATTTT. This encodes CASSSGGYGNTIYF.

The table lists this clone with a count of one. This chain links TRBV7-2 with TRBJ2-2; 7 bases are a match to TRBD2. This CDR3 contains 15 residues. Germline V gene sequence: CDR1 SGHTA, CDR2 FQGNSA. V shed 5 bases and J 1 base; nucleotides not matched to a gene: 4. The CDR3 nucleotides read TGTGCCAGCAGCATATCTAGCGGGAACACCGGGGAGCTGTTTTTT. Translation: CASSISSGNTGELFF.

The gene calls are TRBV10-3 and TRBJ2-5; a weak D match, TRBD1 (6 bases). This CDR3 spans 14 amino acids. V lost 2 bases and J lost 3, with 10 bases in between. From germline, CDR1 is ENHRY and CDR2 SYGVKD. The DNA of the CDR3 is TGTGCCATCAGTGAGCAGGGGCTCGAAGAGACCCAGTACTTC. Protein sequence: CAISEQGLEETQYF.

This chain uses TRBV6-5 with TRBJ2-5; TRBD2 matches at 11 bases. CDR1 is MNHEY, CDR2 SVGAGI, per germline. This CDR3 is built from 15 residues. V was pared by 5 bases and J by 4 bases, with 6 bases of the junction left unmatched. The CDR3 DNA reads TGTGCCAGCAGTATCCTTGGACTAGCGGGAGAGACCCAGTACTTC. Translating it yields CASSILGLAGETQYF.

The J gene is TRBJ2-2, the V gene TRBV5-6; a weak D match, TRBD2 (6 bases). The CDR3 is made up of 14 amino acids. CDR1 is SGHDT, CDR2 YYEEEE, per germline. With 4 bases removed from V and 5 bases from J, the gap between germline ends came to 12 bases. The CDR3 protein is CASSLGGGTGELFF. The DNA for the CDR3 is TGTGCCAGCAGCCTGGGGGGAGGAACCGGGGAGCTGTTTTTT.

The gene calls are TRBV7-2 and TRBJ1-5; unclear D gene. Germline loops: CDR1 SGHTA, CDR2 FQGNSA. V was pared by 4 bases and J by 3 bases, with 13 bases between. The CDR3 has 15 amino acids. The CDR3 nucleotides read TGTGCCAGCAGCTCCCCCCCAGGCCTCAATCAGCCCCAGCATTTT. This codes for CASSSPPGLNQPQHF.

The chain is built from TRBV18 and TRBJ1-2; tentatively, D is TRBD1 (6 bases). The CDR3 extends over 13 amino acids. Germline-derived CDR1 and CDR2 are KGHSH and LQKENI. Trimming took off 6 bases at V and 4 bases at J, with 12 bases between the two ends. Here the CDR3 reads CASSLSRGYGYTF. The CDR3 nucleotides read TGTGCCAGCTCTCTTTCCAGGGGCTATGGCTACACCTTC.

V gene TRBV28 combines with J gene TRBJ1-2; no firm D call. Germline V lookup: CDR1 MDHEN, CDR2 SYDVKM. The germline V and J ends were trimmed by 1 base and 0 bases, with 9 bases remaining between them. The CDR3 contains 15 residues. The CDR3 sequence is CASSLFGSTNYGYTF. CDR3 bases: TGTGCCAGCAGTTTATTCGGCAGTACTAACTATGGCTACACCTTC.

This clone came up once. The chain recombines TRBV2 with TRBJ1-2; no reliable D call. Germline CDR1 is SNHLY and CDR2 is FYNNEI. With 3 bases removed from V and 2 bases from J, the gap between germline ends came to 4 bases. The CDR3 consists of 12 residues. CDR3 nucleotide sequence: TGTGCCAGCAGTGACAGAAACTATGGCTACACCTTC. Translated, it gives CASSDRNYGYTF.

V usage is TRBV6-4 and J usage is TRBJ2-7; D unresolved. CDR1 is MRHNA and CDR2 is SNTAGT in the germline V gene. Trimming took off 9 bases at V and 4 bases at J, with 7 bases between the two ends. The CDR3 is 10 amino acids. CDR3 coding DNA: TGTGCCAGGACCTTATACGAGCAGTACTTC. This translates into CARTLYEQYF.

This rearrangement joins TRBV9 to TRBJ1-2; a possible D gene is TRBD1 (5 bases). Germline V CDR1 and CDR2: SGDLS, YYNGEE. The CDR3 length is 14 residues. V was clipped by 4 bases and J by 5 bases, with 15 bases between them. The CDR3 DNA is TGTGCCAGCAGCCCTCAGCAGGGTATGTATGGCTACACCTTC. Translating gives CASSPQQGMYGYTF.

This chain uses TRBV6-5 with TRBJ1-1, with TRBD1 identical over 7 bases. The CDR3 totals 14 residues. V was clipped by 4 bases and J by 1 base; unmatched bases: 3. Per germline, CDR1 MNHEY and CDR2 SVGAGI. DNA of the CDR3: TGTGCCAGCAGTTCGGACAGGAGGAACACTGAAGCTTTCTTT. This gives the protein CASSSDRRNTEAFF.

The CDR3 spells CASSEAPGLAGGGIDTQYF. The CDR3 bases are TGTGCCAGCAGTGAAGCCCCAGGACTAGCGGGAGGAGGTATAGATACGCAGTATTTT. The chain couples TRBV2 to TRBJ2-3; 14 bases fit TRBD2. With 0 bases clipped from V and 5 bases from J, the junction kept 10 bases outside the gene matches. Looked up from germline, CDR1 is SNHLY and CDR2 is FYNNEI. The CDR3 loop spans 19 amino acids.

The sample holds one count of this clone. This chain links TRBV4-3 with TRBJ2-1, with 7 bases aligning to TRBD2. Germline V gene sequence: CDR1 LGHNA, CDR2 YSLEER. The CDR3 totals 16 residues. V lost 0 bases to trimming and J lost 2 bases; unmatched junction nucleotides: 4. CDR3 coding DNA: TGCGCCAGCAGCCAAGATGGGCTAGCGGCCTACAATGAGCAGTTCTTC. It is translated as CASSQDGLAAYNEQFF.

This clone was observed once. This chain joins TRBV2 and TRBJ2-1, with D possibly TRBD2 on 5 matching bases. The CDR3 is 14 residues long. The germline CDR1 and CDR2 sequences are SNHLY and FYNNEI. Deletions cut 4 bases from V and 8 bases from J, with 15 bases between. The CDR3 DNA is TGTGCCAGCAGTGCCCTACTAGGGTCGGATGAGCAGTTCTTC. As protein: CASSALLGSDEQFF.

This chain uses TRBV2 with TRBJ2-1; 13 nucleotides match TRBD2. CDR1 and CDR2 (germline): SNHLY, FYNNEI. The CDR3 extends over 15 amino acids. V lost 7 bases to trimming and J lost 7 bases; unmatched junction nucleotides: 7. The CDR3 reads CASNGLAGVGNEQFF. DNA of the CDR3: TGTGCCAGCAATGGACTAGCGGGAGTCGGGAATGAGCAGTTCTTC. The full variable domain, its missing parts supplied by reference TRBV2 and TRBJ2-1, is EPEVTQTPSHQVTQMGQEVILRCVPISNHLYFYWYRQILGQKVEFLVSFYNNEISEKSEIFDDQFSVERPDGSNFTLKIRSTKLEDSAMYFCASNGLAGVGNEQFFGPGTRLTVL.

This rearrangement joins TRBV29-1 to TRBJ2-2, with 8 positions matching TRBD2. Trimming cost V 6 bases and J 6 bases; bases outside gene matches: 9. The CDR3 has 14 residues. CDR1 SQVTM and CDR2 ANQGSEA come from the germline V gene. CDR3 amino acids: CSVFQRERAGELFF. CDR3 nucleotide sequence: TGCAGCGTGTTCCAGCGGGAGAGGGCCGGGGAGCTGTTTTTT.

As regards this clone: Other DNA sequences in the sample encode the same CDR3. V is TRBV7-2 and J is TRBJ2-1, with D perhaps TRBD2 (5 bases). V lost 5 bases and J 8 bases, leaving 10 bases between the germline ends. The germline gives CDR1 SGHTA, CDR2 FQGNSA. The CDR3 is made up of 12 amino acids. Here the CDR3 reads CASSLTSHEQFF. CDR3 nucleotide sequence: TGTGCCAGCAGCCTTACTAGTCATGAGCAGTTCTTC.

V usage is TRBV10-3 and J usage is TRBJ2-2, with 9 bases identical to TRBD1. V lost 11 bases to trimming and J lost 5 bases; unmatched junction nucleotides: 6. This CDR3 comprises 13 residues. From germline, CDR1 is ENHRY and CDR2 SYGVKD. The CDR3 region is CASRTGVTGELFF. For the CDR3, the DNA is TGTGCCTCCCGGACAGGGGTGACCGGGGAGCTGTTTTTT.

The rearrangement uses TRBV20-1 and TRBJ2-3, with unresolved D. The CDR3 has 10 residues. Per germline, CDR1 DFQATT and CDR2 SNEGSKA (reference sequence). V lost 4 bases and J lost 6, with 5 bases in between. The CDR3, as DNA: TGCAGTGCTAACAAGGATACGCAGTATTTT. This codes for CSANKDTQYF.

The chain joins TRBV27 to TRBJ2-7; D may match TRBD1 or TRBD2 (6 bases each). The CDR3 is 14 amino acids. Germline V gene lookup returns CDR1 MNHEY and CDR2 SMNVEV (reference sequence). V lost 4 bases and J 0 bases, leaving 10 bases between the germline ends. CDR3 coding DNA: TGTGCCAGCAGTTACAAGGGGGGCTCCTACGAGCAGTACTTC. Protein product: CASSYKGGSYEQYF.

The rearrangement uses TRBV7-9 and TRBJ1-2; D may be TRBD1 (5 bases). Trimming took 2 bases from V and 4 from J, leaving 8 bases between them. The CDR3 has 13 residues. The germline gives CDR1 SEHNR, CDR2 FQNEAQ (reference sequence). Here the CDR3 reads CASSLQGGYGYTF. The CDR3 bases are TGTGCCAGCAGCTTACAGGGTGGCTATGGCTACACCTTC.

CDR3 region: CASSPGRSTDTQYF. The CDR3 region has the DNA TGTGCCAGCAGTCCAGGACGGAGCACAGATACGCAGTATTTT. J is TRBJ2-3 and V is TRBV6-5; D gene ambiguous. This CDR3 comprises 14 residues. Germline CDR1 reads MNHEY; CDR2 reads SVGAGI. V lost 5 bases and J lost 0, with 9 bases in between.